The 20 T cell receptor beta chains presented below share a single source sample, sequenced in a study of cytomegalovirus exposure and HLA in healthy donors. Both 60 Vbeta primers and 13 Jbeta primers went into the PCR. Sequencing was performed with immunoSEQ multiplex PCR; in TCRdb, only in-frame clones are kept and a portion is missing. The sample carries over 100,000 clones, 79% recorded once. The source material was PBMCs. The source of these receptors is a male donor in good health and CMV-seronegative.

The chain couples TRBV5-6 to TRBJ1-1, with 10 bases that match TRBD1. In germline, CDR1 is SGHDT, CDR2 YYEEEE. This CDR3 is built from 17 residues. V gave up 0 bases and J gave up 4 bases; unmatched junction bases: 9. The CDR3 loop is CASSLEWTGGVGTEAFF. CDR3 nucleotides: TGTGCCAGCAGCTTGGAGTGGACAGGGGGGGTGGGCACTGAAGCTTTCTTT.

The rearrangement joins TRBV5-1 to TRBJ2-5, with TRBD2 matching over 12 bases. Germline assignment: CDR1 SGHRS and CDR2 YFSETQ. There are 18 residues in the CDR3. V lost 3 bases, J lost 6 bases, and 15 bases stayed unmatched. The CDR3 sequence: CASSSELAGGGEPKTQYF. The CDR3 DNA follows: TGCGCCAGCAGCTCCGAACTAGCGGGGGGAGGGGAGCCAAAGACCCAGTACTTC.

The chain joins TRBV6-5 to TRBJ1-5; unclear D gene. This CDR3 spans 14 amino acids. Germline CDR1 is MNHEY and CDR2 is SVGAGI. The V and J ends lost 4 bases and 0 bases respectively, with 7 bases between them. CDR3 DNA: TGTGCCAGCAGTTCCCTAAGTAGCAATCAGCCCCAGCATTTT. It encodes CASSSLSSNQPQHF.

This clone was counted between two and nine times. The gene calls are TRBV6-6 and TRBJ1-5; perhaps TRBD1 as D (6 bases). CDR1 is MNHNY, CDR2 SVGAGI, per germline (reference sequence). The CDR3 length is 13 residues. V was trimmed by 6 bases and J by 0 bases, leaving 6 bases between them. DNA for the CDR3: TGTGCCAGCAGACAGGGTAGCAATCAGCCCCAGCATTTT. Residues: CASRQGSNQPQHF.

This clone was seen only once. The chain combines TRBV4-1 with TRBJ2-7; 10 bases line up with TRBD1. From germline, CDR1 is MGHRA and CDR2 YSYEKL. The CDR3 has 14 residues. The V and J ends lost 3 bases and 3 bases, in that order; junction bases with no gene match: 2. DNA of the CDR3: TGCGCCAGCAGCCAGGGGGACAGGGGCTACGAGCAGTACTTC. Protein sequence: CASSQGDRGYEQYF.

This clone was recorded only once. J is TRBJ2-1 and V is TRBV7-9, with D perhaps matching TRBD1 (6 bases). The CDR3 has 14 residues. In germline, CDR1 is SEHNR, CDR2 FQNEAQ (reference sequence). Trimming removed 1 base from V and 6 bases from J, with 10 bases in between. For the CDR3, the DNA is TGTGCCAGCAGCTTAGACCTACAGGGCAATGAGCAGTTCTTC. Protein product: CASSLDLQGNEQFF.

The J gene is TRBJ1-1, the V gene TRBV5-4; 7 bases are shared with TRBD1. CDR1 is SGHNT and CDR2 is YYREEE in the germline V gene (reference sequence). This CDR3 has 15 residues. With V trimmed by 0 bases and J by 3 bases, 5 bases remained unmatched. CDR3 residues: CASSLDRGYYTEAFF. The CDR3 DNA sequence: TGTGCCAGCAGCTTGGACAGGGGATACTACACTGAAGCTTTCTTT.

This clone was picked up one time. The chain joins TRBV7-8 to TRBJ2-5; 10 nucleotides align to TRBD1. CDR3 length equals 15 residues. V dropped 4 bases and J dropped 3; count of bases not matched to a gene: 5. Germline lookup yields CDR1 SGHVS and CDR2 FQNEAQ. The CDR3 is CASSSRQGAKETQYF. The CDR3, as DNA: TGTGCCAGCAGCTCTCGACAGGGGGCCAAAGAGACCCAGTACTTC.

This sequence joins TRBV30 and TRBJ2-7; the D gene is possibly TRBD1 (5 bases). Germline V gene sequence: CDR1 GTSNPN, CDR2 SVGIG (reference sequence). V lost 2 bases, J lost 7 bases, and 15 bases lay in between. The CDR3 sequence is 13 residues long. The CDR3 sequence is CAWSRGTEREQYF. The CDR3 DNA follows: TGTGCCTGGAGTAGGGGCACCGAAAGGGAGCAGTACTTC.

The chain joins TRBV7-8 to TRBJ2-5; D may be TRBD1 (6 bases). Matching the DNA end better, TRBJ2-7 makes the J call doubtful. The CDR3 is made up of 14 amino acids. CDR1 is SGHVS, CDR2 FQNEAQ, per germline. The CDR3 coding sequence is TGTGCCAGCAGCTCCGAGGGGACATCCCTCGAGCAGTACTTC. Translating it yields CASSSEGTSLEQYF.

The CDR3 sequence is CASSQSDRARGNQPQHF. The CDR3 DNA sequence: TGTGCCAGCAGCCAGTCGGACAGGGCGAGGGGAAATCAGCCCCAGCATTTT. The chain links TRBV4-2 to TRBJ1-5; TRBD1 matches at 8 bases. The germline CDR1 and CDR2 sequences are LGHNA and YNFKEQ. V lost 3 bases, J lost 4 bases, and 11 bases stayed unmatched. The length of the CDR3 is 17 residues.

This chain uses TRBV7-9 with TRBJ1-1; D might be TRBD1 (5 bases). CDR1 is SEHNR, CDR2 FQNEAQ, per germline (reference sequence). V lost 5 bases and J 3 bases, leaving 16 bases between the germline ends. CDR3 size: 15 residues. The CDR3 loop is CASSLLGRGDTEAFF. CDR3 nucleotide sequence: TGTGCCAGCAGCCTGCTGGGGCGGGGCGACACTGAAGCTTTCTTT.

The V call is TRBV9, the J call TRBJ2-1, with 11 nucleotides matching TRBD2. The CDR3 consists of 18 residues. V shed 4 bases and J 4 bases; nucleotides not matched to a gene: 13. Looked up from germline, CDR1 is SGDLS and CDR2 is YYNGEE. CDR3 sequence (DNA): TGTGCCAGCAGCACTCTAGCGGGGGGCCGATCACTTTACAATGAGCAGTTCTTC. The encoded protein is CASSTLAGGRSLYNEQFF.

The V gene is TRBV7-8, the J gene TRBJ1-6; 12 nucleotides agree with TRBD1. The germline CDR1 and CDR2 sequences are SGHVS and FQNEAQ. This CDR3 region has 16 residues. V lost 2 bases to trimming and J lost 8 bases; unmatched junction nucleotides: 4. CDR3 region: CASSLRDRGLDSPLHF. CDR3 bases: TGTGCCAGCAGCTTAAGGGACAGGGGGCTCGATTCACCCCTCCACTTT.

The sample holds a few counts of this clone. CDR3 bases: TGTGCCATCAGTGAATGGGCAGACAATGAAAAACTGTTTTTT. This encodes CAISEWADNEKLFF. This chain joins TRBV10-3 and TRBJ1-4; D not resolved. With 3 bases removed from V and 5 bases from J, the gap between germline ends came to 10 bases. CDR3 length: 14 residues. In germline, CDR1 is ENHRY, CDR2 SYGVKD.

The chain joins TRBV30 to TRBJ1-6, with 7 positions matching TRBD1. Per germline, CDR1 GTSNPN and CDR2 SVGIG (reference sequence). CDR3 length equals 13 residues. V trimming: 2 bases; J trimming: 9 bases; junction bases outside the gene matches: 4. The CDR3 here is CAWSLTGVSPLHF. CDR3 nucleotides: TGTGCCTGGAGTCTTACAGGGGTTTCACCCCTCCACTTT.

This sequence joins TRBV10-1 and TRBJ2-4; a weak D match, TRBD1 (6 bases). V gave up 7 bases and J gave up 0 bases, with 13 bases separating them. The germline gives CDR1 WNHNN, CDR2 SYGVQD (reference sequence). CDR3 length equals 15 residues. The DNA of the CDR3 is TGCGCCAGCAATAAGGGACATCTAGCCAAAAACATTCAGTACTTC. Its protein is CASNKGHLAKNIQYF.

V usage is TRBV7-2 and J usage is TRBJ2-1, with 8 nucleotides matching TRBD2. CDR3 length equals 17 residues. V lost 1 base, J lost 4 bases, and 9 bases stayed unmatched. Germline CDR1 and CDR2: SGHTA and FQGNSA. In DNA, the CDR3 is TGTGCCAGCAGCTTAGGCGTGAGCGGGGGACCTTACAATGAGCAGTTCTTC. It encodes CASSLGVSGGPYNEQFF.

V is TRBV18 and J is TRBJ1-1; D is uncertain. This CDR3 comprises 14 residues. Germline-derived CDR1 and CDR2 are KGHSH and LQKENI. V was trimmed by 3 bases and J by 0 bases, leaving 8 bases between them. CDR3 sequence (DNA): TGTGCCAGCTCACCTTTTTCAGTGAACACTGAAGCTTTCTTT. Its protein is CASSPFSVNTEAFF.

The V gene is TRBV29-1, the J gene TRBJ1-2, with TRBD1 identical over 9 bases. The V gene end was trimmed by 7 bases and the J gene end by 2 bases; junction bases not matched to a gene: 8. The germline gives CDR1 SQVTM, CDR2 ANQGSEA. CDR3 length: 14 amino acids. The DNA for the CDR3 is TGCAGCGCATTACGACAGGGGGTGAACTATGGCTACACCTTC. Translated, it gives CSALRQGVNYGYTF.